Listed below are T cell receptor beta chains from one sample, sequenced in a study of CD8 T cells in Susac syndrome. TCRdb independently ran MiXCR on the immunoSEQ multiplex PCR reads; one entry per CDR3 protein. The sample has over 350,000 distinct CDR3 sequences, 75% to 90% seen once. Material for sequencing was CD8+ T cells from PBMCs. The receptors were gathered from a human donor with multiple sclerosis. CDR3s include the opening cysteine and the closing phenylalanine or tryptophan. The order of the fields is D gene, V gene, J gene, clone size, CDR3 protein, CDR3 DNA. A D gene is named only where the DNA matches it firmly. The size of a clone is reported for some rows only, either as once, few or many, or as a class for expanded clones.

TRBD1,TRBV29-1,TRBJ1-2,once,CSVADRGLSYTF,TGCAGCGTTGCCGACAGGGGGCTGAGCTACACCTTC
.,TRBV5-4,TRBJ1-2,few,CASSLKGSYGYTF,TGTGCCAGCAGCTTGAAGGGCAGCTATGGCTACACCTTC
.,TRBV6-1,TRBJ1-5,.,CASRVSRGNQPQHF,TGTGCCAGCAGGGTCTCTCGGGGCAATCAGCCCCAGCATTTT
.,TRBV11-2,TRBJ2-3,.,CASSLVGTTDTQYF,TGTGCCAGCAGCTTAGTGGGTACAACAGATACGCAGTATTTT
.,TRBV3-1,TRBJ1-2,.,CASRPSYTGLANYGYTF,TGTGCCAGCAGGCCGAGCTATACAGGGCTGGCTAACTATGGCTACACCTTC
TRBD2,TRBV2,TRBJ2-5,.,CASSEAVAGVIQETQYF,TGTGCCAGCAGTGAGGCGGTAGCGGGGGTCATACAAGAGACCCAGTACTTC
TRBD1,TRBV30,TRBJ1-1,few,CAWSVVPGQLEAFF,TGTGCCTGGAGTGTTGTTCCGGGACAGCTTGAAGCTTTCTTT
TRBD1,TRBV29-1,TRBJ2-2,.,CSVRPQDRSEAGELFF,TGCAGCGTTCGGCCCCAGGACAGGTCGGAGGCCGGGGAGCTGTTTTTT
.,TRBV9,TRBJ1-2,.,CASSAQDVTFYGYTF,TGTGCCAGCAGCGCACAGGACGTCACATTCTATGGCTACACCTTC
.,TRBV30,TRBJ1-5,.,CAWSDSSGPQHF,TGTGCCTGGAGTGACTCCTCAGGACCCCAGCATTTT
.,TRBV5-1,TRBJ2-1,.,CASSDGLVLSYNEQFF,TGCGCCAGCAGCGACGGACTCGTCCTCTCCTACAATGAGCAGTTCTTC